This T cell receptor (beta chain) was observed in a study of long-term antiretroviral therapy in people with HIV. The CDR3 consists of 14 residues. The J segment lost 4 bases and the V segment lost 5 bases, leaving 5 bases of the junction unmatched. Germline V lookup: CDR1 LNHDA, CDR2 SQIVND (reference sequence). Among participants with HIV, every one received treatment in the United States. immunoSEQ v3.0 was run at survey level. A per-sample goal of about 35,000-50,000 T-cell genomes was targeted by sequencing. Repertoires were generated with immunoSEQ multiplex PCR, while TCRdb's copy carries only in-frame clones and drops some. The sample lists more than 20,000 clones, around 83% seen once, with under 6% in the top ten.

Sample: unsorted PBMCs, taken 3 years after starting antiretroviral therapy. This receptor was taken from a man younger than 35 with HIV. The chain joins TRBV19 to TRBJ2-1, with 7 bases identical to TRBD2. The CDR3 coding sequence is TGTGCCAGTAGTCAGCGGGGAAATTACAATGAGCAGTTCTTC. This encodes CASSQRGNYNEQFF.